This entry features one TCR beta chain sequence. The target antigen is unknown. The source of the sample is a study of shared clonotypes between healthy human individuals. CD45RO-negative, CCR7-positively selected cells formed the naive CD8 fraction, excluding terminally differentiated effector memory CD45RA+ cells. Donation came from healthy HIV-negative adults that had no recent acute infections or vaccinations. CDR3 length: 14 amino acids. CDR1 is SGHTA, CDR2 FQGNSA, per germline. V was shortened by 1 base and J by 8 bases, with 14 bases between the two germline ends. Notes on the study in general: Naive CD4 clonotypes overlapped across a handful of donors at approximately 5.5%.

Deep-level settings were used for running the assay. The repertoire was sequenced with immunoSEQ multiplex PCR; TCRdb's copy has only in-frame clones and lacks some. The data show about 2 million clones, about 95% seen once. Material: naive CD8+ T cells sorted from blood. The V call is TRBV7-2, the J call TRBJ1-1; D is ambiguous. The clonotype comes from a man between 18 and 29 years old in good health. DNA for the CDR3: TGTGCCAGCAGCTTAGGTCCCATAGGCCCCGAAGCTTTCTTT. The encoded protein is CASSLGPIGPEAFF.